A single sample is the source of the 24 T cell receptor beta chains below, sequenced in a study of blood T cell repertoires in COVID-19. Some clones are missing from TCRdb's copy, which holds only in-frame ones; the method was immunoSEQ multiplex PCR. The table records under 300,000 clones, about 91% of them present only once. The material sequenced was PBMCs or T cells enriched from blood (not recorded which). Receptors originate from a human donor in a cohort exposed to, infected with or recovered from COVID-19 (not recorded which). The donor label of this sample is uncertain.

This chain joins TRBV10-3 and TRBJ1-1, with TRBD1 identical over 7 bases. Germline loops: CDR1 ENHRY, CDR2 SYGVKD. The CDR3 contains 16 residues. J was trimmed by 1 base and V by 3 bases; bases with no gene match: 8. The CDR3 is CAISEAGGTGNTEAFF. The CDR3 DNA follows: TGTGCCATCAGTGAAGCAGGGGGTACTGGGAACACTGAAGCTTTCTTT.

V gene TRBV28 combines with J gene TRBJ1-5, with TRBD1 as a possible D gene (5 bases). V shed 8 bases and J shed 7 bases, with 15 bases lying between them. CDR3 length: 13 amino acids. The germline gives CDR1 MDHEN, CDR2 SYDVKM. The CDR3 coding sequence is TGTGCCAGCGGCCAGGGCCTCAGGCAGCCCCAGCATTTT. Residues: CASGQGLRQPQHF.

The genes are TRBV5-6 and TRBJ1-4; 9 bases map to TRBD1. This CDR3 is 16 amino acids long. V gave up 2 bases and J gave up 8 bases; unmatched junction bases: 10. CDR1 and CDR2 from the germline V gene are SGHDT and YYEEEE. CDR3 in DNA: TGTGCCAGCAGCTTCCACCGGGACAGGGTAATGGAAAAACTGTTTTTT. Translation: CASSFHRDRVMEKLFF.

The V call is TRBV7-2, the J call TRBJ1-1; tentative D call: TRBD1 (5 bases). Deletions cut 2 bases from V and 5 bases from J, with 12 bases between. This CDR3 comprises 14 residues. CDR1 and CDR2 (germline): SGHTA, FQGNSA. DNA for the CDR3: TGTGCCAGCAGCTTAACAGGAGGGCAAACTGAAGCTTTCTTT. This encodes CASSLTGGQTEAFF.

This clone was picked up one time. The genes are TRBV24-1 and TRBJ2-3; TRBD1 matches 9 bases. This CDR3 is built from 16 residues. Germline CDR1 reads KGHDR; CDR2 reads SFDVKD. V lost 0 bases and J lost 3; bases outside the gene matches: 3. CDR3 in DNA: TGTGCCACCAGTGATTTGCCGGGACAGGGTACAGATACGCAGTATTTT. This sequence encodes CATSDLPGQGTDTQYF.

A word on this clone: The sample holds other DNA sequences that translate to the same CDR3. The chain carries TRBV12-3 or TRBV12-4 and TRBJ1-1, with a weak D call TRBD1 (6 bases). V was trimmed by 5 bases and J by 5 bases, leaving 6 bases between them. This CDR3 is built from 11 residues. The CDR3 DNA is TGTGCCAGCAGTAGGGGGACTGAAGCTTTCTTT. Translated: CASSRGTEAFF.

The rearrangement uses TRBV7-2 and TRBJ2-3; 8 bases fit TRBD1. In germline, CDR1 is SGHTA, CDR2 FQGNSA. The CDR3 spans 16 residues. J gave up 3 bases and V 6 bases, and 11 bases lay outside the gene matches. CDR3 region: CASRSWGGQGTDTQYF. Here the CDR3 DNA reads TGTGCCAGCAGATCCTGGGGCGGACAGGGAACAGATACGCAGTATTTT. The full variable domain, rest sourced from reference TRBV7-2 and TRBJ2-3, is GAGVSQSPSNKVTEKGKDVELRCDPISGHTALYWYRQSLGQGLEFLIYFQGNSAPDKSGLPSDRFSAERTGGSVSTLTIQRTQQEDSAVYLCASRSWGGQGTDTQYFGPGTRLTVL.

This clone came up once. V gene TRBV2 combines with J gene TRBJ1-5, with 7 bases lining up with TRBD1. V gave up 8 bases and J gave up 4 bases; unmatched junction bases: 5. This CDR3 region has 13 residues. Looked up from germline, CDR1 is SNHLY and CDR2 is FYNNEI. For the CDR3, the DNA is TGTGCCAGCGGAGGACAGGAGAATCAGCCCCAGCATTTT. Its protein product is CASGGQENQPQHF.

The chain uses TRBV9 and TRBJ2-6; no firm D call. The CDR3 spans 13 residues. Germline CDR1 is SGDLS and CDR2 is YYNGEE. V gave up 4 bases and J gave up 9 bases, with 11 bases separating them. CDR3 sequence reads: CASSSWPYNVLTF. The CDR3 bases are TGTGCCAGCAGCTCCTGGCCTTACAACGTCCTGACTTTC.

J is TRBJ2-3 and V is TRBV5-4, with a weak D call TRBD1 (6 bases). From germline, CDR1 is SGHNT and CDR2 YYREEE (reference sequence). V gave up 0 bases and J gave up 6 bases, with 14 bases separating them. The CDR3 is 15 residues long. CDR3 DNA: TGTGCCAGCAGCTTGGGGCAGGGGAGAGCGGATACGCAGTATTTT. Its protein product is CASSLGQGRADTQYF. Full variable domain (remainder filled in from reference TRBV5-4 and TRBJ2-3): ETGVTQSPTHLIKTRGQQVTLRCSSQSGHNTVSWYQQALGQGPQFIFQYYREEENGRGNFPPRFSGLQFPNYSSELNVNALELDDSALYLCASSLGQGRADTQYFGPGTRLTVL.

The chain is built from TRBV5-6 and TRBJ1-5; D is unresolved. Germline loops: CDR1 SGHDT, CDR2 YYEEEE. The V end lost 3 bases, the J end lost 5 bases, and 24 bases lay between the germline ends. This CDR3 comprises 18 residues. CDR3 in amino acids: CASSSLRGNNLLDQPQHF. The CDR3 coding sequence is TGTGCCAGCAGCTCCCTCCGAGGGAACAATCTCCTAGATCAGCCCCAGCATTTT.

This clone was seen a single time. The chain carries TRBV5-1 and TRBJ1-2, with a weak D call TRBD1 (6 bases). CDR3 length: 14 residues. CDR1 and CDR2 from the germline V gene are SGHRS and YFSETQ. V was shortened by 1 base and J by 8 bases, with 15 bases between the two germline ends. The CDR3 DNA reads TGCGCCAGCAGCTTGTCGACAGGCGCCCCGGGCTACACCTTC. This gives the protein CASSLSTGAPGYTF.

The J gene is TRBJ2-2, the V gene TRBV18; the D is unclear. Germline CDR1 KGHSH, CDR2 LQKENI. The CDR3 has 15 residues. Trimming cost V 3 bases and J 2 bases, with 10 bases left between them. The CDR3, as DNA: TGTGCCAGCTCACCCCAGCAGGAAAACACCGGGGAGCTGTTTTTT. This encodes CASSPQQENTGELFF.

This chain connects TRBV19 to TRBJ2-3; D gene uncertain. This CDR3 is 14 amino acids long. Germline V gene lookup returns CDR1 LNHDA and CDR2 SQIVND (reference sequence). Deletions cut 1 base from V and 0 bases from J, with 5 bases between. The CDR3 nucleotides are TGTGCCAGTAGTATAGGGCCCAGCACAGATACGCAGTATTTT. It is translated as CASSIGPSTDTQYF. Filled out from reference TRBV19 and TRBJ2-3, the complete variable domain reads DGGITQSPKYLFRKEGQNVTLSCEQNLNHDAMYWYRQDPGQGLRLIYYSQIVNDFQKGDIAEGYSVSREKKESFPLTVTSAQKNPTAFYLCASSIGPSTDTQYFGPGTRLTVL.

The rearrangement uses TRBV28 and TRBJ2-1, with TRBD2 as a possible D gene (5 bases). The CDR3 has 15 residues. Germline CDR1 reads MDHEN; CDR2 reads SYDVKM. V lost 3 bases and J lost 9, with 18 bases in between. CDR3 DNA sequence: TGTGCCAGCAGTTTCGGGGTAATAAGGTTCGGTGAGCAGTTCTTC. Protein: CASSFGVIRFGEQFF.

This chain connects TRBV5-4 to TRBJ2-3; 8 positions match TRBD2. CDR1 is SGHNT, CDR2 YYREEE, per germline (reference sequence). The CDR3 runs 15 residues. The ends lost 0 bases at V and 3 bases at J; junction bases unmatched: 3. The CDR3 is CASSLVAGGTDTQYF. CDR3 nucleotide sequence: TGTGCCAGCAGCTTGGTTGCGGGGGGAACAGATACGCAGTATTTT.

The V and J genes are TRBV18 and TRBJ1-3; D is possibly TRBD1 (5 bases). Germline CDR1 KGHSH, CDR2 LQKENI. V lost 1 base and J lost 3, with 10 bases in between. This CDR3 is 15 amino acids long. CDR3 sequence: CASSPLSTVGNTIYF. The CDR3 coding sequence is TGTGCCAGCTCACCACTCTCGACAGTTGGAAACACCATATATTTT.

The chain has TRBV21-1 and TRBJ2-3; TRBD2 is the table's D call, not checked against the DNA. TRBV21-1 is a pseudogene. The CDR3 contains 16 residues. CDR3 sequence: CASSKTRDTSTDTQYF. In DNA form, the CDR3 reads TGTGCCAGCAGCAAAACGAGAGATACTAGCACAGATACGCAGTATTTT.

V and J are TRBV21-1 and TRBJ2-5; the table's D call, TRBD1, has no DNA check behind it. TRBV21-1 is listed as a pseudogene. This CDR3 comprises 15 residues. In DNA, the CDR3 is TGTGCCAGCAGCCGTGGACAGGGAGTTGAAGAGACCCAGTACTTC. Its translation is CASSRGQGVEETQYF.

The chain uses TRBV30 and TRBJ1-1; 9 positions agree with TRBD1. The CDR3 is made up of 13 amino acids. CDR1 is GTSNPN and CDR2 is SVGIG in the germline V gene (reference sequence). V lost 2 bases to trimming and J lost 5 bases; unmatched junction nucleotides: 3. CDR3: CAWSSDRGTEAFF. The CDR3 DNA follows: TGTGCCTGGAGTAGCGACAGGGGGACTGAAGCTTTCTTT.

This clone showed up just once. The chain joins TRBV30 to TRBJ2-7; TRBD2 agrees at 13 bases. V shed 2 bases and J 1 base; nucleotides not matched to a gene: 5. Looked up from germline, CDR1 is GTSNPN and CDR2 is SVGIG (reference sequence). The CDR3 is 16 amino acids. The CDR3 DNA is TGTGCCTGGAGTAAACTAGCGGGGGGGCCTTCCTACGAGCAGTACTTC. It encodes CAWSKLAGGPSYEQYF.

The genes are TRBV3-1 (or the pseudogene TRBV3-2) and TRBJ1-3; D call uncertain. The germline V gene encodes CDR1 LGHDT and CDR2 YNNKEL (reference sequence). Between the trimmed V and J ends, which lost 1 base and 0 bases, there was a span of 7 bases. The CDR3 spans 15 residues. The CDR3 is CASSQVAGSGNTIYF. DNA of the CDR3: TGTGCCAGCAGCCAAGTCGCAGGCTCTGGAAACACCATATATTTT.

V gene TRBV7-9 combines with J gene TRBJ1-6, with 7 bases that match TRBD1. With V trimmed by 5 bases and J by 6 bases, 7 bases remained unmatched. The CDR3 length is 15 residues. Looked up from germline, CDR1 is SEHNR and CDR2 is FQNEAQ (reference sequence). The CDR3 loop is CASSLTGTVNSPLHF. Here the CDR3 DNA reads TGTGCCAGCAGCCTTACCGGGACAGTTAATTCACCCCTCCACTTT. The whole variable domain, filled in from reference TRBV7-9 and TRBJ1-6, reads DTGVSQNPRHKITKRGQNVTFRCDPISEHNRLYWYRQTLGQGPEFLTYFQNEAQLEKSRLLSDRFSAERPKGSFSTLEIQRTEQGDSAMYLCASSLTGTVNSPLHFGNGTRLTVT.

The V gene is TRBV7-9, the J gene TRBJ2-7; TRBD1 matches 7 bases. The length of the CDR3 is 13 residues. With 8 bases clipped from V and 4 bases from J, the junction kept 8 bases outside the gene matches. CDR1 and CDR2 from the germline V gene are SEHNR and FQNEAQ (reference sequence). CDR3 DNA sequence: TGTGCCAGCGGCGCGACAGGGCGGTACGAGCAGTACTTC. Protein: CASGATGRYEQYF. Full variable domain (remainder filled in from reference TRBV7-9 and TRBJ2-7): DTGVSQNPRHKITKRGQNVTFRCDPISEHNRLYWYRQTLGQGPEFLTYFQNEAQLEKSRLLSDRFSAERPKGSFSTLEIQRTEQGDSAMYLCASGATGRYEQYFGPGTRLTVT.